These T cell receptor beta chains were read from a single sample in a study of radiotherapy plus CTLA-4 blockade in lung cancer. The table came from immunoSEQ multiplex PCR; TCRdb's copy has only in-frame clones and leaves some out. The sample shows approximately 81,000 clones, around 78% of them seen only once. This material consisted of peripheral blood, taken from a patient treated with radiotherapy plus ipilimumab. The origin of the receptors is a human donor with non-small cell lung cancer who had a partial response to radiotherapy plus ipilimumab. Some clones in this sample may be carry-over from other donors' samples. Each CDR3 is given with its conserved first and last residue. D genes are given only for firm matches. Part of the rows lack a size; the others show once, few, many or a class for expanded clones.

CDR3aa	CDR3nt	d_gene	abundance	j_gene	v_gene
CASTRSGRNQPQHF	TGTGCCAGCACTCGGTCAGGGAGGAATCAGCCCCAGCATTTT	NA	NA	TRBJ1-5	TRBV2
CASSQDLRNTEAFF	TGCGCCAGCAGCCAAGATCTAAGAAACACTGAAGCTTTCTTT	NA	few	TRBJ1-1	TRBV4-3
CASSPASDTGELFF	TGCGCCAGCAGTCCGGCTAGCGATACCGGGGAGCTGTTTTTT	NA	NA	TRBJ2-2	TRBV10-2
CASSLTRAENTEAFF	TGTGCCAGCAGCCTAACGAGGGCCGAGAACACTGAAGCTTTCTTT	NA	NA	TRBJ1-1	TRBV4-2
CASSLGGQSYYEQYF	TGTGCCAGCAGTTTAGGCGGACAGAGCTACTACGAGCAGTACTTC	NA	NA	TRBJ2-7	TRBV27
CASSLIGAGEQFF	TGTGCCAGCAGCTTAATCGGCGCGGGGGAGCAGTTCTTC	NA	once	TRBJ2-1	TRBV7-3
CAISEGFQGAEKLFF	TGTGCCATCAGTGAGGGATTTCAGGGGGCGGAAAAACTGTTTTTT	TRBD1	NA	TRBJ1-4	TRBV10-3
CASSSATSGRDYNEQFF	TGTGCCAGCAGTAGCGCGACTAGCGGGAGGGATTACAATGAGCAGTTCTTC	TRBD2	NA	TRBJ2-1	TRBV28
CASSLVGGGSPLHF	TGTGCCAGCAGCTTAGTTGGGGGGGGCTCACCCCTCCACTTT	NA	NA	TRBJ1-6	TRBV7-6
CAWSVSRNNQPQHF	TGTGCCTGGAGTGTAAGCAGGAACAATCAGCCCCAGCATTTT	NA	NA	TRBJ1-5	TRBV30
CASGASSGRRDTQYF	TGTGCTAGTGGCGCCAGTAGCGGGAGACGAGATACGCAGTATTTT	TRBD2	NA	TRBJ2-3	TRBV12-5
CASSSTGTGYEQYF	TGTGCCAGCAGCTCAACCGGGACAGGATACGAGCAGTACTTC	TRBD1	NA	TRBJ2-7	TRBV7-2
CASSLVSDSPLHF	TGTGCCAGCAGCTTAGTAAGCGATTCACCCCTCCACTTT	NA	NA	TRBJ1-6	TRBV11-3
CASSLRAGANVLTF	TGTGCCAGCAGCCTTAGAGCTGGGGCCAACGTCCTGACTTTC	NA	few	TRBJ2-6	TRBV9
CASSEQGGPQPQHF	TGTGCCAGCAGTGAACAGGGCGGCCCTCAGCCCCAGCATTTT	NA	once	TRBJ1-5	TRBV6-1
CASSFMSEISSYEQYF	TGTGCCAGCAGCTTCATGTCCGAGATTAGCTCCTACGAGCAGTACTTC	NA	NA	TRBJ2-7	TRBV7-9
CASSSLRGTGTGELFF	TGTGCCAGCAGTTCCCTTCGGGGAACCGGCACCGGGGAGCTGTTTTTT	NA	NA	TRBJ2-2	TRBV28
CASSYGTSGTKRETQYF	TGTGCCAGCAGCTATGGGACTAGCGGGACGAAAAGAGAGACCCAGTACTTC	TRBD2	NA	TRBJ2-5	TRBV7-9
CAWSSGDRGAQHF	TGTGCCTGGAGTTCAGGGGACCGAGGGGCCCAGCATTTT	NA	once	TRBJ1-5	TRBV30
CASSRSGSSYEQYF	TGTGCCAGCAGCCGTAGCGGCAGCTCCTACGAGCAGTACTTC	NA	NA	TRBJ2-7	TRBV5-4
CASSWLFRTNQETQYF	TGCGCCAGCAGCTGGCTATTCCGGACAAACCAAGAGACCCAGTACTTC	NA	NA	TRBJ2-5	TRBV5-1
CASSITATGDNEQFF	TGTGCCAGCAGCATTACGGCGACAGGGGACAATGAGCAGTTCTTC	TRBD1	once	TRBJ2-1	TRBV7-9
CASSPLTGGSEQYF	TGTGCCAGCAGCCCGTTGACAGGGGGCTCCGAGCAGTACTTC	TRBD1	NA	TRBJ2-7	TRBV5-6
CASSYGLAGFPMDTQYF	TGTGCCAGCAGCTACGGACTAGCGGGGTTTCCGATGGATACGCAGTATTTT	TRBD2	NA	TRBJ2-3	TRBV5-4
CASSIVGSWGGGNTDTQYF	TGTGCCAGTAGTATTGTAGGGAGTTGGGGCGGGGGGAACACAGATACGCAGTATTTT	TRBD2	NA	TRBJ2-3	TRBV19
CASSVPGGAGYTF	TGTGCCAGCAGCGTGCCCGGGGGGGCTGGCTACACCTTC	NA	NA	TRBJ1-2	TRBV9
CASSLLGGTSGYNNEQFF	TGTGCCAGCAGTTTATTGGGTGGGACTAGCGGGTATAACAATGAGCAGTTCTTC	TRBD2	NA	TRBJ2-1	TRBV27
CASTLKGAGGANVLTF	TGTGCCAGCACCCTTAAAGGGGCTGGTGGGGCCAACGTCCTGACTTTC	NA	few	TRBJ2-6	TRBV5-4
CASRASYEQYF	TGTGCCAGCAGGGCATCCTACGAGCAGTACTTC	NA	few	TRBJ2-7	TRBV25-1
CASRTVNNNQPQHF	TGTGCCAGTCGGACTGTAAATAACAATCAGCCCCAGCATTTT	NA	once	TRBJ1-5	TRBV19
CASRGAAYEQYF	TGTGCCAGCAGGGGGGCTGCCTACGAGCAGTACTTC	NA	NA	TRBJ2-7	TRBV2
CASSTESRLASSYNEQFF	TGTGCCAGCAGCACGGAGAGCCGACTAGCGTCCTCCTACAATGAGCAGTTCTTC	NA	NA	TRBJ2-1	TRBV21-1
CASSMARGLREQYF	TGTGCCAGTAGTATGGCGAGGGGGCTTCGCGAGCAGTACTTC	TRBD1	once	TRBJ2-7	TRBV19
CASSETGGSPLHF	TGTGCCAGCAGCGAGACAGGTGGTTCACCCCTCCACTTT	NA	NA	TRBJ1-6	TRBV21-1
CASSFLSAGQFF	TGTGCCAGCAGCTTTTTATCGGCGGGGCAGTTCTTC	NA	few	TRBJ2-1	TRBV7-2
CATSRDTGIGPQHF	TGTGCCACCAGCAGAGATACAGGGATCGGGCCCCAGCATTTT	NA	NA	TRBJ1-5	TRBV15
CASSARRDHYSNQPQHF	TGTGCCAGCAGTGCTCGGAGGGACCATTATAGCAATCAGCCCCAGCATTTT	NA	NA	TRBJ1-5	TRBV2
CASSQASGSNEKLFF	TGTGCCAGCAGCCAAGCCTCCGGGAGTAATGAAAAACTGTTTTTT	NA	few	TRBJ1-4	TRBV5-4
CASHRGLGNTEAFF	TGTGCCAGCCATCGAGGGCTTGGAAACACTGAAGCTTTCTTT	NA	NA	TRBJ1-1	TRBV27
CASSISPPETQYF	TGTGCCAGTAGTATCTCCCCCCCCGAGACCCAGTACTTC	NA	NA	TRBJ2-5	TRBV19
CASRKLEETQYF	TGTGCCAGCAGAAAACTGGAAGAGACCCAGTACTTC	NA	NA	TRBJ2-5	TRBV6-6
CASSSGTSIPHEQFF	TGTGCCAGCAGCTCCGGGACTAGCATCCCCCATGAGCAGTTCTTC	TRBD2	NA	TRBJ2-1	TRBV7-2
CASSLDGNNYGHTF	TGCGCCAGCAGCTTGGACGGCAATAACTATGGCCACACCTTC	NA	NA	TRBJ1-2	TRBV5-1
CASSLSTSGRNEQFF	TGTGCCAGCAGCTTATCTACTAGCGGGAGGAATGAGCAGTTCTTC	TRBD2	NA	TRBJ2-1	TRBV11-2
CASRPDWEETQYF	TGTGCCAGCAGACCCGACTGGGAAGAGACCCAGTACTTC	NA	NA	TRBJ2-5	TRBV7-2
CASSLGGGGGETQYF	TGTGCCAGCAGCCTAGGCGGGGGAGGCGGGGAGACCCAGTACTTC	TRBD2	NA	TRBJ2-5	TRBV7-3